This T cell receptor beta chain comes out of a study of tumor and adjacent non-tumor tissue in lung cancer. Study as a whole: Patients comprised roughly 12 adenocarcinoma, 2 squamous cell carcinoma and 1 small cell lung cancer. Each sample yielded a few million productive TCRbeta reads on average. Findings of the study overall: Tumor repertoires had a smaller top 100 clone share than normal lung.

RNA was extracted from bulk tissue without any cell sorting. Newly diagnosed lung cancer patients had thoracic surgery in China, August–November 2014, without prior chemotherapy. Germline loops: CDR1 MNHEY, CDR2 SVGAGI. CDR3 size: 15 residues. The table lists this clonotype with a count of one. Its antigen is not known. Germline is not matched at one junction end, which may reflect a read error. TCRbeta libraries were built with three rounds of nested PCR, modified from ARM-PCR. Each CDR3 protein is one row after TCRdb ran MiXCR on the multiplex PCR reads. This table has 76,000 or so distinct CDR3 sequences, nearly 70% appearing once.

Material for sequencing was lung tumor tissue. The source is a woman in her 70s with non-small cell lung cancer. This chain uses TRBV6-5 with TRBJ1-1; D remains ambiguous. DNA for the CDR3: TGTGTCAGCAGTTACTCAGGTCAGATGAGCACTGAAGTTTTCTTT. It is translated as CVSSYSGQMSTEVFF.